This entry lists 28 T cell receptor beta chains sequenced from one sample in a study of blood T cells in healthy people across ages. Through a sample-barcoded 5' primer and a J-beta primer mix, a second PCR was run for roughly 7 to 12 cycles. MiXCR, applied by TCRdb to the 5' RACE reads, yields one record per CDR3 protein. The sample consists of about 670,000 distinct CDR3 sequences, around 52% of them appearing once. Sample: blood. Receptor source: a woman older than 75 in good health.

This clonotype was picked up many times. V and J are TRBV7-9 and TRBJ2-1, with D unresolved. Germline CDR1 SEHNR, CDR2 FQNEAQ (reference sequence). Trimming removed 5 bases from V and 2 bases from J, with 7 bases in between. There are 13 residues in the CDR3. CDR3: CASSPTPYNEQFF. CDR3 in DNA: TGTGCCAGCAGCCCAACCCCCTACAATGAGCAGTTCTTC.

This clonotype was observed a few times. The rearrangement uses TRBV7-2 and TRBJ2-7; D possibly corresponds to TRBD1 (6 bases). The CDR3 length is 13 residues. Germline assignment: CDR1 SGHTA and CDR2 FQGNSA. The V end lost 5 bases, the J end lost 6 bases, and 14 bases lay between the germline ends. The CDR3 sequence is CASSLSTGFEQYF. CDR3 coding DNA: TGTGCCAGCAGCCTTTCAACAGGGTTCGAGCAGTACTTC.

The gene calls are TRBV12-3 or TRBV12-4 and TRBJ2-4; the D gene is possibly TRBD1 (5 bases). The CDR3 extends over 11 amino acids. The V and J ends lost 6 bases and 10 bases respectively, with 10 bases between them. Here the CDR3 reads CASSQGAIQYF. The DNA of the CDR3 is TGTGCCAGCAGCCAGGGTGCAATTCAGTACTTC.

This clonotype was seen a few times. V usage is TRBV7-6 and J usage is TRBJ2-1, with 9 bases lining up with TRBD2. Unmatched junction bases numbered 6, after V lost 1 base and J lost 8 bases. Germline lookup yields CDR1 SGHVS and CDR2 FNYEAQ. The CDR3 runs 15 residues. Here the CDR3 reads CASSLDVAGVYEQFF. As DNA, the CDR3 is TGTGCCAGCAGCTTAGACGTAGCGGGGGTCTATGAGCAGTTCTTC.

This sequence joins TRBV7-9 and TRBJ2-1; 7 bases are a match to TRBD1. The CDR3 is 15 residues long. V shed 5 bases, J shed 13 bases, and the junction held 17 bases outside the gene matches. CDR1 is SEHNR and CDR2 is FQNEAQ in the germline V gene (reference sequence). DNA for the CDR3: TGTGCCAGCAGCAGTCTAGGGACAGCCATAGAGACCCAGTTCTTC. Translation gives CASSSLGTAIETQFF. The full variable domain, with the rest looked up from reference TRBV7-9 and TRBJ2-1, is DTGVSQNPRHKITKRGQNVTFRCDPISEHNRLYWYRQTLGQGPEFLTYFQNEAQLEKSRLLSDRFSAERPKGSFSTLEIQRTEQGDSAMYLCASSSLGTAIETQFFGPGTRLTVL.

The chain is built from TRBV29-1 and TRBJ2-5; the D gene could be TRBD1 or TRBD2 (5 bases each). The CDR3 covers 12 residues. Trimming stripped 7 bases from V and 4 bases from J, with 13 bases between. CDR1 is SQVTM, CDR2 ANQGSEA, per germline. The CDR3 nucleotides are TGCAGCGCATTTCGGGGCGGAGAGACCCAGTACTTC. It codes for CSAFRGGETQYF.

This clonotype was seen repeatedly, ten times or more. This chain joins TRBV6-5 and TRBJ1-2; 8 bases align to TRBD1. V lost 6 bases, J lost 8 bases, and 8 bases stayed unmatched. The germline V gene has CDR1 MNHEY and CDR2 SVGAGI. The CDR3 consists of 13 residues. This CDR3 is CASSVDRGGGYTF. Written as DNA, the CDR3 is TGTGCCAGCAGCGTAGACAGGGGAGGGGGCTACACCTTC.

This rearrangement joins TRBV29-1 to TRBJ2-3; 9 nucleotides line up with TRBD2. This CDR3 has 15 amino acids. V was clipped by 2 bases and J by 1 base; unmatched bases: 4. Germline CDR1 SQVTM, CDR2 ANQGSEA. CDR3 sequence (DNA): TGCAGCGTTGAATTAGGCGGGAGGGGCACAGATACGCAGTATTTT. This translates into CSVELGGRGTDTQYF.

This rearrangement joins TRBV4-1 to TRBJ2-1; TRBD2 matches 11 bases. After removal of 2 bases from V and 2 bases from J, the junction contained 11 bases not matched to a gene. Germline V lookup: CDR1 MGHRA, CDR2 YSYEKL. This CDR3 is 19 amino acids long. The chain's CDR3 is CASSQLSGRARVAYNEQFF. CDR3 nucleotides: TGCGCCAGCAGCCAACTTAGCGGGAGGGCCAGGGTAGCCTACAATGAGCAGTTCTTC.

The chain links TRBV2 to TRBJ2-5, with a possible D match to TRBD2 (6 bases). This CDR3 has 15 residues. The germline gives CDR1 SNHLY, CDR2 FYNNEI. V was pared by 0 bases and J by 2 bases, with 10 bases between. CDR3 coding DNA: TGTGCCAGCAGTGAAGCGTTTGCGGGGCAAGAGACCCAGTACTTC. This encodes CASSEAFAGQETQYF.

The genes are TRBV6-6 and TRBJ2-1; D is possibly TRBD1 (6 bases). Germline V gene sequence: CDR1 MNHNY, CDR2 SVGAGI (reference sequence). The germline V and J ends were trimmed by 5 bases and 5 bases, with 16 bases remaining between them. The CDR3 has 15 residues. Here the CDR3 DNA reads TGTGCCAGCAGTACACCAGGGGTAGGACACAATGAGCAGTTCTTC. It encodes CASSTPGVGHNEQFF.

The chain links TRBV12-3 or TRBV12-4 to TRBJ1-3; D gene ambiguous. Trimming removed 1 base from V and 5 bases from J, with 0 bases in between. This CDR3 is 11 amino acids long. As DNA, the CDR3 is TGTGCCAGCAGTTTAGGAAACACCATATATTTT. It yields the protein CASSLGNTIYF.

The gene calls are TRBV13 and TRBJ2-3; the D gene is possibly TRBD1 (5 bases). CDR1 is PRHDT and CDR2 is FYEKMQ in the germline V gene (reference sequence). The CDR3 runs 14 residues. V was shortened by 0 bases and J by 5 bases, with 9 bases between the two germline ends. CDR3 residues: CASSLGAREDTQYF. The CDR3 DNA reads TGTGCCAGCAGCTTAGGAGCCAGGGAAGATACGCAGTATTTT.

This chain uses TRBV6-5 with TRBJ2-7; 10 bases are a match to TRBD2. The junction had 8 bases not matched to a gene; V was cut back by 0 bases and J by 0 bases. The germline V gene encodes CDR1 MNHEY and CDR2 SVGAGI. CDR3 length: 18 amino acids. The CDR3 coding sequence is TGTGCCAGCAGTTACTCGCCACTAGCGGGGTACAGCTCCTACGAGCAGTACTTC. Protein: CASSYSPLAGYSSYEQYF.

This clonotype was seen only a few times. The CDR3 region has the DNA TGTGCCAGCAGCTTGGGGACAGTTTATGAAGCTTTCTTT. The encoded protein is CASSLGTVYEAFF. The gene calls are TRBV7-9 and TRBJ1-1, with 7 positions matching TRBD1. Per the germline V gene, CDR1 is SEHNR and CDR2 is FQNEAQ (reference sequence). This CDR3 spans 13 amino acids. V dropped 3 bases and J dropped 7; count of bases not matched to a gene: 5.

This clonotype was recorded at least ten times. The CDR3 here is CASSLTGTGSYNEQFF. The CDR3 DNA is TGTGCCAGCAGCCTGACAGGAACGGGATCCTACAATGAGCAGTTCTTC. V is TRBV9 and J is TRBJ2-1; D possibly corresponds to TRBD1 (6 bases). Trimming took off 4 bases at V and 1 base at J, with 15 bases between the two ends. This CDR3 is built from 16 residues. Germline CDR1 and CDR2: SGDLS and YYNGEE.

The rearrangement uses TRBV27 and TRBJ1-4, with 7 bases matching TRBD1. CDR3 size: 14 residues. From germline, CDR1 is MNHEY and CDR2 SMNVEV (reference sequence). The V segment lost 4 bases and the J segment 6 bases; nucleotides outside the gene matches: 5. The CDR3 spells CASSSRDSYEKLFF. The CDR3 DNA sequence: TGTGCCAGCAGTTCCCGGGACAGTTATGAAAAACTGTTTTTT.

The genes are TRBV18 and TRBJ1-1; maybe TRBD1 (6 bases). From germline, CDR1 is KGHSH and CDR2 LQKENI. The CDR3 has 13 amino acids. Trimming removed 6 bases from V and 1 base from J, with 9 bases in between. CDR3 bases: TGTGCCAGCTCCGGAGGGGGGAACACTGAAGCTTTCTTT. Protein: CASSGGGNTEAFF.

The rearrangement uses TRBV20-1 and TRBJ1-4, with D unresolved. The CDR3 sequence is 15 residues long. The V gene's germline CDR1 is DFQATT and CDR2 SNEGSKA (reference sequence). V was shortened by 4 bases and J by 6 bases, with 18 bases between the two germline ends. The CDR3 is CSAIGLNGEDEKLFF. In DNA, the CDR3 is TGCAGTGCTATCGGGCTGAACGGTGAAGATGAAAAACTGTTTTTT.

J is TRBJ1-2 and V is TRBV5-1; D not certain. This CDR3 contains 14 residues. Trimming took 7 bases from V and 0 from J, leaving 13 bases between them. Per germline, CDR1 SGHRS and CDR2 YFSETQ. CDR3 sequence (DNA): TGCGCCAGCGCCACGGGGTCCGCTAACTATGGCTACACCTTC. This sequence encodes CASATGSANYGYTF.

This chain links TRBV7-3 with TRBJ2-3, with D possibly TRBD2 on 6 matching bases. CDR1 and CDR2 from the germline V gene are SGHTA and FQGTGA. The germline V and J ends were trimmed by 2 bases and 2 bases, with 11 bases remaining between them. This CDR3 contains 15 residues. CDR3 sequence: CASSLAGPVTDTQYF. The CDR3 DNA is TGTGCCAGCAGCTTAGCGGGACCAGTCACAGATACGCAGTATTTT.

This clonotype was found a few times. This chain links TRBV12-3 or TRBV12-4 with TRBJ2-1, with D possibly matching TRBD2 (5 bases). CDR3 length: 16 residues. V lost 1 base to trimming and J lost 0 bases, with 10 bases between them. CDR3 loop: CASSLGLHSSYNEQFF. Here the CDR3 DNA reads TGTGCCAGCAGTTTAGGACTACACAGCTCCTACAATGAGCAGTTCTTC.

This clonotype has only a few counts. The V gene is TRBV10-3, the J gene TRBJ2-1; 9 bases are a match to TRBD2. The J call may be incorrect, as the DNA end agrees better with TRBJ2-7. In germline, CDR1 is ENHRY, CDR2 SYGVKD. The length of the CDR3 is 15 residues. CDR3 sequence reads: CAIRGVAGVYNEQYF. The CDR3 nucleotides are TGTGCCATCAGGGGAGTAGCGGGAGTATACAATGAGCAGTACTTC.

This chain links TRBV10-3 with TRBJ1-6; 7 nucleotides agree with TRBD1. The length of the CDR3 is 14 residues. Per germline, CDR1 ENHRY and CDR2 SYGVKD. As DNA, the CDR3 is TGTGCTGGGCGAACCGGGACAGAAGGGTCACCCCTCCACTTT. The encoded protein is CAGRTGTEGSPLHF.

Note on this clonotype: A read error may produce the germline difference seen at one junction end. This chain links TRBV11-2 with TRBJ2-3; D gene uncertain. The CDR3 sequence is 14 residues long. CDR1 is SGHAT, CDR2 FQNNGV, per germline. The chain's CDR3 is CASSLGRTTETQYF. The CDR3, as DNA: TGTGCCAGCAGCTTAGGACGGACCACAGAGACGCAGTATTTT.

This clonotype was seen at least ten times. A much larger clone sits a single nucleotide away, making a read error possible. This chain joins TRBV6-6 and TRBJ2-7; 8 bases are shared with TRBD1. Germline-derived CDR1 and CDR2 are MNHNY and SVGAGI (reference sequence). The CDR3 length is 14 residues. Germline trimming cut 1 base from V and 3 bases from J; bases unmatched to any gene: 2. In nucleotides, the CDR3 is TGTGCCAGCAGTTACTGTGGACAGGGCTACGAGCAGTACTTC. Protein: CASSYCGQGYEQYF.

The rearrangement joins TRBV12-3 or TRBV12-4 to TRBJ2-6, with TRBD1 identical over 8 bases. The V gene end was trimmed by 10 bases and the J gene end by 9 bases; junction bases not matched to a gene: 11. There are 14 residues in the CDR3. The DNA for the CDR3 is TGTGCCACCGCGCCGGGACAGGTTGGCAACGTCCTGACTTTC. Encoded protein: CATAPGQVGNVLTF.

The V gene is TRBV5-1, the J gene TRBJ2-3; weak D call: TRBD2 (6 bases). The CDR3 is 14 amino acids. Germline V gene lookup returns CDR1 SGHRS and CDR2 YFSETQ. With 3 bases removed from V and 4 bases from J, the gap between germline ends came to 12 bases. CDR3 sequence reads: CASSSSGGSDTQYF. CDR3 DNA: TGCGCCAGCAGCTCGTCCGGGGGATCAGATACGCAGTATTTT.